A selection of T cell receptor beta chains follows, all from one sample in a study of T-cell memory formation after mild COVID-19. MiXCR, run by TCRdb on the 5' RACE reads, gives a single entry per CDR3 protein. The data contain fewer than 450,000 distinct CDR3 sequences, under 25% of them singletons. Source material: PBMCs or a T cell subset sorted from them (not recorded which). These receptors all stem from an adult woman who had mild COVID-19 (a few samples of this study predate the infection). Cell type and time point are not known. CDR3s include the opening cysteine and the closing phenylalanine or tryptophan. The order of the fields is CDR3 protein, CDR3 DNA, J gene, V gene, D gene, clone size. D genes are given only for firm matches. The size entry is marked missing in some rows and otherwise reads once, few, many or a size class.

CDR3 protein: CASSVQRRGFTDTQYF; CDR3 DNA: TGTGCCAGCAGCGTCCAGCGGCGAGGGTTCACAGATACGCAGTATTTT; J gene: TRBJ2-3; V gene: TRBV9; D gene: -; clone size: -
CDR3 protein: CASTLLRDLSGGVQYF; CDR3 DNA: TGTGCCAGCACCTTACTCCGGGACCTTAGTGGGGGAGTTCAGTACTTC; J gene: TRBJ2-4; V gene: TRBV6-1; D gene: -; clone size: -
CDR3 protein: CASSLSGFYNSPLHF; CDR3 DNA: TGTGCCAGCAGCCTCAGCGGGTTCTATAATTCACCCCTCCACTTT; J gene: TRBJ1-6; V gene: TRBV3-1; D gene: -; clone size: once
CDR3 protein: CASSEGTGYEKLFF; CDR3 DNA: TGTGCCAGCAGTGAAGGGACAGGGTATGAAAAACTGTTTTTT; J gene: TRBJ1-4; V gene: TRBV25-1; D gene: TRBD1; clone size: few
CDR3 protein: CATSDPSGRDRSYNEQFF; CDR3 DNA: TGTGCCACCAGTGATCCCTCCGGCAGGGACAGATCCTACAATGAGCAGTTCTTC; J gene: TRBJ2-1; V gene: TRBV24-1; D gene: TRBD1; clone size: -
CDR3 protein: CASSYSSTRNYGYTF; CDR3 DNA: TGTGCCAGCAGTTACTCTTCGACAAGAAACTATGGCTACACCTTC; J gene: TRBJ1-2; V gene: TRBV6-5; D gene: -; clone size: -
CDR3 protein: CATSDPGRETQYF; CDR3 DNA: TGTGCCACCAGTGACCCTGGGAGGGAGACCCAGTACTTC; J gene: TRBJ2-5; V gene: TRBV24-1; D gene: -; clone size: -
CDR3 protein: CASSLQTGSQPQHF; CDR3 DNA: TGTGCCAGCAGTCTACAGACAGGGTCACAGCCCCAGCATTTT; J gene: TRBJ1-5; V gene: TRBV12-3/TRBV12-4; D gene: TRBD1; clone size: -
CDR3 protein: CASSAGGNTEAFF; CDR3 DNA: TGTGCCAGCAGCGCCGGGGGGAACACTGAAGCTTTCTTT; J gene: TRBJ1-1; V gene: TRBV9; D gene: -; clone size: few
CDR3 protein: CASSQAQWGRNYGYTF; CDR3 DNA: TGCGCCAGCAGCCAGGCGCAATGGGGGAGAAACTATGGCTACACCTTC; J gene: TRBJ1-2; V gene: TRBV4-1; D gene: -; clone size: -
CDR3 protein: CASSESREQYF; CDR3 DNA: TGTGCCAGCAGTGAGTCTCGAGAGCAGTACTTC; J gene: TRBJ2-7; V gene: TRBV2; D gene: -; clone size: few
CDR3 protein: CASSSPRGAGEQYF; CDR3 DNA: TGTGCCAGCAGCTCACCAAGGGGGGCGGGCGAGCAGTACTTC; J gene: TRBJ2-7; V gene: TRBV7-9; D gene: -; clone size: few
CDR3 protein: CSVGGGAPYNEQFF; CDR3 DNA: TGCAGCGTTGGCGGGGGGGCCCCCTACAATGAGCAGTTCTTC; J gene: TRBJ2-1; V gene: TRBV29-1; D gene: TRBD2; clone size: few
CDR3 protein: CSVVGGGIQYF; CDR3 DNA: TGCAGCGTTGTCGGAGGGGGGATCCAGTACTTC; J gene: TRBJ2-5; V gene: TRBV29-1; D gene: -; clone size: -
CDR3 protein: CSATTGLAGGIQETQYF; CDR3 DNA: TGCAGTGCTACCACGGGACTAGCGGGAGGCATACAAGAGACCCAGTACTTC; J gene: TRBJ2-5; V gene: TRBV20-1; D gene: TRBD2; clone size: -
CDR3 protein: CSARSYLPYTEAFF; CDR3 DNA: TGCAGTGCTAGGTCCTACCTCCCCTACACTGAAGCTTTCTTT; J gene: TRBJ1-1; V gene: TRBV20-1; D gene: -; clone size: few
CDR3 protein: CAWSYPRDGYSGANVLTF; CDR3 DNA: TGTGCCTGGAGTTACCCCAGGGACGGTTACTCTGGGGCCAACGTCCTGACTTTC; J gene: TRBJ2-6; V gene: TRBV30; D gene: -; clone size: -
CDR3 protein: CASSIELNQPQHF; CDR3 DNA: TGTGCCAGTAGTATTGAACTCAATCAGCCCCAGCATTTT; J gene: TRBJ1-5; V gene: TRBV19; D gene: -; clone size: -
CDR3 protein: CASVQQGLAGVGGTTHNEQFF; CDR3 DNA: TGTGCTAGTGTCCAACAGGGACTAGCGGGAGTCGGGGGCACCACACACAATGAGCAGTTCTTC; J gene: TRBJ2-1; V gene: TRBV12-5; D gene: TRBD2; clone size: -
CDR3 protein: CASSWGEGTNSPLHF; CDR3 DNA: TGTGCCAGCAGTTGGGGGGAAGGGACTAATTCACCCCTCCACTTT; J gene: TRBJ1-6; V gene: TRBV27; D gene: -; clone size: once
CDR3 protein: CASSLGTGGASYNEQFF; CDR3 DNA: TGCGCCAGCAGCTTGGGGACAGGGGGTGCCTCCTACAATGAGCAGTTCTTC; J gene: TRBJ2-1; V gene: TRBV5-1; D gene: TRBD1; clone size: -
CDR3 protein: CATAHGGGSNQPQHF; CDR3 DNA: TGTGCCACCGCACACGGAGGGGGGTCCAATCAGCCCCAGCATTTT; J gene: TRBJ1-5; V gene: TRBV24-1; D gene: -; clone size: few
CDR3 protein: CASSSRLAGGGSYNEQFF; CDR3 DNA: TGTGCCAGCAGTTCAAGACTAGCGGGAGGGGGCTCCTACAATGAGCAGTTCTTC; J gene: TRBJ2-1; V gene: TRBV12-3/TRBV12-4; D gene: TRBD2; clone size: few
CDR3 protein: CASSQGGGSNTGELFF; CDR3 DNA: TGTGCCAGCAGCCAAGGAGGGGGTTCGAACACCGGGGAGCTGTTTTTT; J gene: TRBJ2-2; V gene: TRBV3-1; D gene: -; clone size: few
CDR3 protein: CASSFWRDEQYF; CDR3 DNA: TGTGCCAGCAGCTTTTGGAGGGACGAGCAGTACTTC; J gene: TRBJ2-7; V gene: TRBV7-2; D gene: -; clone size: few
CDR3 protein: CASRADTGGYTF; CDR3 DNA: TGTGCCAGCAGGGCGGACACAGGGGGCTACACCTTC; J gene: TRBJ1-2; V gene: TRBV12-3/TRBV12-4; D gene: -; clone size: -
CDR3 protein: CASSLRRANTEAFF; CDR3 DNA: TGTGCCAGCAGTTTACGACGGGCGAACACTGAAGCTTTCTTT; J gene: TRBJ1-1; V gene: TRBV27; D gene: -; clone size: -
CDR3 protein: CASKPRLAPAGANVLTF; CDR3 DNA: TGTGCCAGCAAACCCAGACTAGCCCCAGCTGGGGCCAACGTCCTGACTTTC; J gene: TRBJ2-6; V gene: TRBV5-5; D gene: TRBD2; clone size: -